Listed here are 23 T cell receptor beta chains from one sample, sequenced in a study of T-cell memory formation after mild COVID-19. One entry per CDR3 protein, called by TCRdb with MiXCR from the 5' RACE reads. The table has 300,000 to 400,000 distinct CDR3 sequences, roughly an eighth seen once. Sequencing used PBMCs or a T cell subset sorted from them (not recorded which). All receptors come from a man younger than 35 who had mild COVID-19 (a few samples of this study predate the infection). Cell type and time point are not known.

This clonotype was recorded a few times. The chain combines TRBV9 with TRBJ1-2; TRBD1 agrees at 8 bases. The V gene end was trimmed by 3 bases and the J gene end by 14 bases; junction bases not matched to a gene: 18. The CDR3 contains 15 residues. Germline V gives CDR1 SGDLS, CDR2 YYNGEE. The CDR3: CASSGPTGTGSPRTF. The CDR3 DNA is TGTGCCAGCAGCGGTCCTACCGGGACAGGCAGCCCTCGGACCTTC.

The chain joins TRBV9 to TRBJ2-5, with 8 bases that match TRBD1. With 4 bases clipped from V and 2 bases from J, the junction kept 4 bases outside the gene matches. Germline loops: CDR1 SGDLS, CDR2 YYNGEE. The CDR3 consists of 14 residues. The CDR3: CASSRDRQQETQYF. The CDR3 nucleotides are TGTGCCAGCAGCCGGGACAGGCAACAAGAGACCCAGTACTTC.

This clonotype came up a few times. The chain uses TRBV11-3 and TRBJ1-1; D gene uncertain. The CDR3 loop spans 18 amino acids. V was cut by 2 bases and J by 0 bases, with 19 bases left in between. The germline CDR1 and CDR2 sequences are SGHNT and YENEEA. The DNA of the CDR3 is TGTGCCAGCAGCTTAATGTATTACGCGGGTCTGATGAACACTGAAGCTTTCTTT. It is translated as CASSLMYYAGLMNTEAFF. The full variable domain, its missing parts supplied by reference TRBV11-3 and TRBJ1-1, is EAGVVQSPRYKIIEKKQPVAFWCNPISGHNTLYWYLQNLGQGPELLIRYENEEAVDDSQLPKDRFSAERLKGVDSTLKIQPAELGDSAVYLCASSLMYYAGLMNTEAFFGQGTRLTVV.

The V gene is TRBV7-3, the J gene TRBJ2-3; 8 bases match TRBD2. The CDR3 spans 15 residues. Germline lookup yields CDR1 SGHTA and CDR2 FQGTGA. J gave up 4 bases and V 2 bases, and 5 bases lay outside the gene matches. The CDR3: CASSLARGGPDTQYF. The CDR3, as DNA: TGTGCCAGCAGCTTAGCCCGGGGGGGCCCAGATACGCAGTATTTT.

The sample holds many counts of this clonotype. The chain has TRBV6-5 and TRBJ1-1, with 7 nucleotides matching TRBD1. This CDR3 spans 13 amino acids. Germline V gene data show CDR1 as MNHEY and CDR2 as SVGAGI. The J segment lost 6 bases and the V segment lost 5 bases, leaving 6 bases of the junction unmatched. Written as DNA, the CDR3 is TGTGCCAGCAGTAGGGACAGCTGGGCTGAAGCTTTCTTT. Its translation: CASSRDSWAEAFF.

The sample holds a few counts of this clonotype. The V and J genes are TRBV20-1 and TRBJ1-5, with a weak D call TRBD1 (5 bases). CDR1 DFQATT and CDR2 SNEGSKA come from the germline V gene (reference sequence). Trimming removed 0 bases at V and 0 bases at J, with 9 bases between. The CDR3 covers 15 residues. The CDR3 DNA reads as TGCAGTGCTAGAGACAGGGTAAATAGCAATCAGCCCCAGCATTTT. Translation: CSARDRVNSNQPQHF.

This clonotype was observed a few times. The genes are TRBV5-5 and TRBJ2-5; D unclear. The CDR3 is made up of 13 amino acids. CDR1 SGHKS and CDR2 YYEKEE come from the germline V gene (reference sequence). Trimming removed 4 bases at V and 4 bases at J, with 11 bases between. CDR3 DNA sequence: TGTGCCAGCAGCGTGGTGGGTGCAGAGACCCAGTACTTC. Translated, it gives CASSVVGAETQYF.

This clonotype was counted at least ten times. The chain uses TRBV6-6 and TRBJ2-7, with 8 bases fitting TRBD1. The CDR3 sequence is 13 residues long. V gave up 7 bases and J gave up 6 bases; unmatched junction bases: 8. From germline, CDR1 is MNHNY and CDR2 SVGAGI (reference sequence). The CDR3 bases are TGTGCCAGCAAGGGACAGGCCCTCCTCGAGCAGTACTTC. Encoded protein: CASKGQALLEQYF.

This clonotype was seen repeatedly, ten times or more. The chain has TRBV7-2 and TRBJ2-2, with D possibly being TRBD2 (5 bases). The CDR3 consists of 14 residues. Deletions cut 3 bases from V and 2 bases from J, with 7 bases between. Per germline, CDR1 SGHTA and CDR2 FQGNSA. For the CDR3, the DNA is TGTGCCAGCAGCTTCGACTACAACACCGGGGAGCTGTTTTTT. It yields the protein CASSFDYNTGELFF.

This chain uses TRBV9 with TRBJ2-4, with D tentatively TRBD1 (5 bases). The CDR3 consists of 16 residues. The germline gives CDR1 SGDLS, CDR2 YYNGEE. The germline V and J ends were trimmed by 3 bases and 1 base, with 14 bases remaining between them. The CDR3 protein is CASSARGTGAKNIQYF. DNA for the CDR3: TGTGCCAGCAGCGCAAGGGGTACCGGGGCCAAAAACATTCAGTACTTC. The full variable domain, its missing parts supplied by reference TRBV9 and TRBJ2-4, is DSGVTQTPKHLITATGQRVTLRCSPRSGDLSVYWYQQSLDQGLQFLIQYYNGEERAKGNILERFSAQQFPDLHSELNLSSLELGDSALYFCASSARGTGAKNIQYFGAGTRLSVL.

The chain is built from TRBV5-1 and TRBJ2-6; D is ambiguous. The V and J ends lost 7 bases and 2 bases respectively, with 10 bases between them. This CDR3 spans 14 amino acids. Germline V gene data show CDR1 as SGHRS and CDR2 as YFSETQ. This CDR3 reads CASLVVPGANVLTF. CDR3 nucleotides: TGCGCCAGCCTAGTTGTCCCTGGGGCCAACGTCCTGACTTTC.

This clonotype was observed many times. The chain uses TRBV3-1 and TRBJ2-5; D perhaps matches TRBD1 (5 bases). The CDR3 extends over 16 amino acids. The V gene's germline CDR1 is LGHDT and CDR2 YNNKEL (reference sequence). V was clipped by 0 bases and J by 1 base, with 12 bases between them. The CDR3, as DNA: TGTGCCAGCAGCCAAGATTGGCAGGGCCTCCAAGAGACCCAGTACTTC. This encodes CASSQDWQGLQETQYF.

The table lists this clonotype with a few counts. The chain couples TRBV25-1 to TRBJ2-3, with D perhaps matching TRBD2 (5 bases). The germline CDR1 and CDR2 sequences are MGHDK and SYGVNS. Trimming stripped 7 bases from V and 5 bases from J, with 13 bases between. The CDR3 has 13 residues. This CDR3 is CASTRGAEDTQYF. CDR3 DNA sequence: TGTGCCAGCACCCGGGGAGCTGAAGATACGCAGTATTTT.

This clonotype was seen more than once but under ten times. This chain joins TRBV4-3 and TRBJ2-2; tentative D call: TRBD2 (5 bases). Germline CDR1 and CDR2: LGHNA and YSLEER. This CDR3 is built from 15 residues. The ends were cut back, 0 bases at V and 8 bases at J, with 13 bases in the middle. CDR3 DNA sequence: TGCGCCAGCAGCCAAGATACCGGGTGGACTGGGGAGCTGTTTTTT. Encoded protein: CASSQDTGWTGELFF.

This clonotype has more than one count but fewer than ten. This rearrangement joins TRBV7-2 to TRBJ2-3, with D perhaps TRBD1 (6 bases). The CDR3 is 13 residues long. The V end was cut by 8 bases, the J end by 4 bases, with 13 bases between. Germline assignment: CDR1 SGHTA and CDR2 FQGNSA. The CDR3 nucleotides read TGTGCCAGCCAGGTTGCAGGGGCAGATACGCAGTATTTT. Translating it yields CASQVAGADTQYF.

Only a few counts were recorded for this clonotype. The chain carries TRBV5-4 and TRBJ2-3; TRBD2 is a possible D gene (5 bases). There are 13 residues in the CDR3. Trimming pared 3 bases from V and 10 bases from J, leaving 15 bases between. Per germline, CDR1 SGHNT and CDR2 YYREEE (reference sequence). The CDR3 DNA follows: TGTGCCAGCAGCTGGTCTCGGGGAGCCGCGCAGTATTTT. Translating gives CASSWSRGAAQYF. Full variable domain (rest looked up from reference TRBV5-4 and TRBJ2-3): ETGVTQSPTHLIKTRGQQVTLRCSSQSGHNTVSWYQQALGQGPQFIFQYYREEENGRGNFPPRFSGLQFPNYSSELNVNALELDDSALYLCASSWSRGAAQYFGPGTRLTVL.

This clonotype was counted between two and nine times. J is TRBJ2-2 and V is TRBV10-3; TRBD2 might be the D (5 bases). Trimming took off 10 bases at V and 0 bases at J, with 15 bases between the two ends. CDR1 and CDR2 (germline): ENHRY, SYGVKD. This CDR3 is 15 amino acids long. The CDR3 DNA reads TGTGCCACCCGGGGAAGGACTGCGAACACCGGGGAGCTGTTTTTT. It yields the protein CATRGRTANTGELFF.

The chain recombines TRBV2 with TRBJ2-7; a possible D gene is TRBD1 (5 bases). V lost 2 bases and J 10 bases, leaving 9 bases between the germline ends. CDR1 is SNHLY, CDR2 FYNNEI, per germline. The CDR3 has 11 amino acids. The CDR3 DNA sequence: TGTGCCAGCAGTGAAAGGACACTTCAGTACTTC. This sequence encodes CASSERTLQYF.

The DNA for the CDR3 is TGCGCCAGCAGCCAAGATGGGGCTTCGGGTCAGCCCCAGCATTTT. Translation: CASSQDGASGQPQHF. The gene calls are TRBV4-3 and TRBJ1-5; D is possibly TRBD1 (5 bases). The V end lost 0 bases, the J end lost 6 bases, and 12 bases lay between the germline ends. The germline CDR1 and CDR2 sequences are LGHNA and YSLEER. This CDR3 spans 15 amino acids.

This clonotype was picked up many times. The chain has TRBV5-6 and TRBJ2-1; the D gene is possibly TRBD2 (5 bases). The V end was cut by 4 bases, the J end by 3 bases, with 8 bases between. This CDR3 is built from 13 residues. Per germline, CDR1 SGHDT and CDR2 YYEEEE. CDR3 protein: CASSRGLYNEQFF. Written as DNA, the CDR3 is TGTGCCAGCAGCCGTGGACTCTACAATGAGCAGTTCTTC.

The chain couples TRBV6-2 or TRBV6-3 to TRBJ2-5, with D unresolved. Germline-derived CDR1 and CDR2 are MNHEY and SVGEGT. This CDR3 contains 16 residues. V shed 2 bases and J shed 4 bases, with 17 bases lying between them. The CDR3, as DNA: TGTGCCAGCAGTTACCCCGTGGGTCGAAGAGGAGAGACCCAGTACTTC. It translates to CASSYPVGRRGETQYF.

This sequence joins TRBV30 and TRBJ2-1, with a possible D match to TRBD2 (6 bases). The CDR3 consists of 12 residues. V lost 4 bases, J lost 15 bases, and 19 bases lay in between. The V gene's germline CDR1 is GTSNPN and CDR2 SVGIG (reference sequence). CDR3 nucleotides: TGTGCCTGGACCGAGGGCGGGATCGGGGGGTTCTTC. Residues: CAWTEGGIGGFF.

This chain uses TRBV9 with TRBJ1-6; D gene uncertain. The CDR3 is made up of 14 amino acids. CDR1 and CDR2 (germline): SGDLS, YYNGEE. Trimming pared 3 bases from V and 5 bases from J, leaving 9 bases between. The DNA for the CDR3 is TGTGCCAGCAGCGCCACCGGGGATAATTCACCCCTCCACTTT. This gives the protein CASSATGDNSPLHF.